This record covers a single T cell receptor beta chain. Libraries were prepared by immunoSEQ multiplex PCR; TCRdb keeps only in-frame clonotypes and omits some of them. Of roughly 400,000 clones in the sample, roughly 87% were seen once. V trimming: 3 bases; J trimming: 7 bases; junction bases outside the gene matches: 5. The CDR3 sequence is 14 residues long. Germline assignment: CDR1 LGHDT and CDR2 YNNKEL (reference sequence). All recovered Cohort 3 donors got two negative PCRs, got clearance, or saw symptom resolution. The entry originates in a study of blood T cell repertoires in COVID-19. The wider study: PBMCs, B-cell-depleted T cells, or T cells were the source of the cDNA or gDNA that made up the material.

This TCR derives from a man aged 18 to 35 who had recovered from COVID-19. Sequences were obtained from PBMCs or T cells enriched from blood (not recorded which). This chain joins TRBV3-1 (or the pseudogene TRBV3-2) and TRBJ2-1, with 8 bases fitting TRBD2. The CDR3: CASSHGLAGNEQFF. In DNA, the CDR3 is TGTGCCAGCAGCCACGGGCTAGCGGGTAATGAGCAGTTCTTC.